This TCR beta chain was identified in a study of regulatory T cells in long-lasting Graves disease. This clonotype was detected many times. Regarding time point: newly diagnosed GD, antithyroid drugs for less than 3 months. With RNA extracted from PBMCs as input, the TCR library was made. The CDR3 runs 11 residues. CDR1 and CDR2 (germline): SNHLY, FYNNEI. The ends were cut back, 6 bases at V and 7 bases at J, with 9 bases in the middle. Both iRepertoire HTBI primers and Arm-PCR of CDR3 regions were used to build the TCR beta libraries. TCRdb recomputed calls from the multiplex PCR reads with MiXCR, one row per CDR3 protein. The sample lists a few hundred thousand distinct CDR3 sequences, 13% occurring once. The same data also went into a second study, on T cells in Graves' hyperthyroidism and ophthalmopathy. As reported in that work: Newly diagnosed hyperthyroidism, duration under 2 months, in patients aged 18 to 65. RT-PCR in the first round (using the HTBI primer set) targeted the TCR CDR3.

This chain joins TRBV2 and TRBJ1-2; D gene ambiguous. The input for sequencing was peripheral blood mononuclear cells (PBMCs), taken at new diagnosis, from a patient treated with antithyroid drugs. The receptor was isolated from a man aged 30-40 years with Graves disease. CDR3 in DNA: TGTGCCAGCAGGCTAAGTGGTGGCTACACCTTC. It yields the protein CASRLSGGYTF.